This T cell receptor (beta chain) was identified during a study of cytomegalovirus exposure and HLA in healthy donors. Study results and limitations: Reported results showed that the classifier diagnosed cytomegalovirus status with high specificity and sensitivity. Analyses of presence and absence presupposed an approximately uniform sequencing depth across donors.

The CDR3 totals 15 residues. V was pared by 1 base and J by 4 bases, with 2 bases of the junction left unmatched. CDR1 SGHTA and CDR2 FQGNSA come from the germline V gene. Concerning this clone: Its antigen remains unknown.

The PCR contained 60 Vbeta and 13 Jbeta primers. Assay used: immunoSEQ multiplex PCR; TCRdb lists only in-frame clones, some missing. The sample lists under 130,000 clones; around three quarters were seen once. The chain combines TRBV7-2 with TRBJ2-1; 9 nucleotides match TRBD2. Sequencing was performed on PBMCs. The receptor comes from a middle-aged woman in good health and CMV-seronegative. The DNA for the CDR3 is TGTGCCAGCAGCTTAGGTAGCGGGAGTTACAATGAGCAGTTCTTC. It encodes CASSLGSGSYNEQFF.